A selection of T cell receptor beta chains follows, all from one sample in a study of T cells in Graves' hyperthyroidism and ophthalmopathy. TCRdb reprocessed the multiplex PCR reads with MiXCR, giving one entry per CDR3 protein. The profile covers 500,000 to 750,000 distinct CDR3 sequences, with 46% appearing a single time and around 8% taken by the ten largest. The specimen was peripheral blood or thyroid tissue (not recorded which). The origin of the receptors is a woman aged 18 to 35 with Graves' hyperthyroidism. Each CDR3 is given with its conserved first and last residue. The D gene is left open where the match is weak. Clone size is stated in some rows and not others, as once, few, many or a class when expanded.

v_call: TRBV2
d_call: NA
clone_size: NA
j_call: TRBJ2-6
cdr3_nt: TGTGCCAGCAGTGATACCCAGGGCTCTGGGGCCAACGTCCTGACTTTC
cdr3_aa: CASSDTQGSGANVLTF

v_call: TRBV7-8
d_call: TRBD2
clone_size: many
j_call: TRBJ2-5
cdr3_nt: TGTGCCAGCGGCCCGCCGGGGGGGGGAGAGACCCAGTACTTC
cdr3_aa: CASGPPGGGETQYF

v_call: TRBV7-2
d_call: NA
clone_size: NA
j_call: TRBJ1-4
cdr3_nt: TGTGCCAGCAGCCCCAGGGTAGTCGACACTGAAAAACTGTTTTTT
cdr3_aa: CASSPRVVDTEKLFF

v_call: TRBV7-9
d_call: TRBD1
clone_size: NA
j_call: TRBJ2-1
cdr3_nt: TGTGCCAGCAGCTTAAGGACAGGTTCCTACAATGAGCAGTTCTTC
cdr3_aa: CASSLRTGSYNEQFF

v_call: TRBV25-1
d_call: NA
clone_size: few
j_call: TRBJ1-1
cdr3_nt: TGTGCCAGCCAAGAGACAGGCGCTACTGAAGCTTTCTTT
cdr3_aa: CASQETGATEAFF

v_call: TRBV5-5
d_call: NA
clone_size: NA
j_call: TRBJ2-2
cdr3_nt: TGTGCCTGCAATTTCAGCGGAGACACCGGGGAGCTGTTTTTT
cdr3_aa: CACNFSGDTGELFF

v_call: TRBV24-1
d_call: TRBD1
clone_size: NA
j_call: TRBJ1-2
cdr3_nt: TGTGCCACCAGTGATCCCAATACCAGGGGGGCGTTAGGTGGCCACACCTTC
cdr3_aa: CATSDPNTRGALGGHTF

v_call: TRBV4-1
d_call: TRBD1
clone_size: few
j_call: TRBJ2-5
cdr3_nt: TGCGCCAGCAGCCCTCCGGGACAGGGAGCGACCCAGTACTTC
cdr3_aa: CASSPPGQGATQYF

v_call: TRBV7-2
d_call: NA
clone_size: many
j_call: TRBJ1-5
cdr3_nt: TGTGCCAGCAGCTTTACAGGTAGCAATCAGCCCCAGCATTTT
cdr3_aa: CASSFTGSNQPQHF

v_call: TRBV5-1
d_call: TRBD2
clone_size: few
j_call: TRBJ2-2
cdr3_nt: TGCGCCAGCAGCTTTCTATTGGGGCTAGCGGGCCCCGGGGAGCTGTTTTTT
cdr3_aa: CASSFLLGLAGPGELFF

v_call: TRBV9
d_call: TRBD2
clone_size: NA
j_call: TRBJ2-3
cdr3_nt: TGTGCCAGCAGCTCTCCCCCCCGAGCTAGCGGGAGTTTGGATACGCAGTATTTT
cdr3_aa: CASSSPPRASGSLDTQYF

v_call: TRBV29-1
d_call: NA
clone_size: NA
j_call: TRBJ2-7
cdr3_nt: TGCAGCGTCAAGAACAGGGGCGGGAGAGGTTCCTACGAGCAGTACTTC
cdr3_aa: CSVKNRGGRGSYEQYF

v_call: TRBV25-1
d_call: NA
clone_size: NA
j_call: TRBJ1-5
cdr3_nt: TGTGCCAGCTTGGTAGGGGAGGGTCAGCCCCAGCATTTT
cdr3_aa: CASLVGEGQPQHF

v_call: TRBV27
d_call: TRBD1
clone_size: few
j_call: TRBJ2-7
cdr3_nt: TGTGCCAGCGCCGCCGGGACAGTATATGAGCAGTACTTC
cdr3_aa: CASAAGTVYEQYF

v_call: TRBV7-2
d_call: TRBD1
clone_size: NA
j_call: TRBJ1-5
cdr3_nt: TGTGCCAGCAGCTTAGGTGGACCGGGACAGGGGTTTCAGCCCCAGCATTTT
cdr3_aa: CASSLGGPGQGFQPQHF

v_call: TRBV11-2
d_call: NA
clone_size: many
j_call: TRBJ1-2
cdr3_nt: TGTGCCAGCAGCTCATTCCTGGACAGCTATGGCTACACCTTC
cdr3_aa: CASSSFLDSYGYTF

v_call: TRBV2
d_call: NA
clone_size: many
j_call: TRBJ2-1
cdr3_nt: TGTGCCAGCAACCATGGTATCTCCTACAATGAGCAGTTCTTC
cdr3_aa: CASNHGISYNEQFF

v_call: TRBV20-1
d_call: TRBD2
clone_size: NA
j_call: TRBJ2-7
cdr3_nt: TGCAGTGCTAGAGAGGGACTAGCGGACCAATTCTCCTACGAGCAGTACTTC
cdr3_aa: CSAREGLADQFSYEQYF

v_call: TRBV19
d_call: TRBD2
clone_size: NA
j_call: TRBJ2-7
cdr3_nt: TGTGCCAGTAGTATGGGCGGGAGGACCTTCGAGCAGTACTTC
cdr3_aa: CASSMGGRTFEQYF

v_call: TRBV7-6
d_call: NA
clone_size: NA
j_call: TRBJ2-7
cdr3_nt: TGTGCCAGCGGGAGTCCGGACGAGCAGTACTTC
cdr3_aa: CASGSPDEQYF

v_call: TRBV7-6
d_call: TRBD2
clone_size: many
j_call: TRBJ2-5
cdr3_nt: TGTGCCAGCAGCCGACTAGCGGGAGACCTAGGGGAGACCCAGTACTTC
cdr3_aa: CASSRLAGDLGETQYF

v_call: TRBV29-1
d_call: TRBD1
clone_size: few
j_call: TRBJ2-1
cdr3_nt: TGCAGCGTCGTCCTTGACAGGGTTGGTGATGAGCAGTTCTTC
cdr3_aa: CSVVLDRVGDEQFF

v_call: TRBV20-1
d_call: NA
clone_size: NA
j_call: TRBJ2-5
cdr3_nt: TGCAGTGCTAACGAGGGTCCGGGCACAGATACGCAGTACTTC
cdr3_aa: CSANEGPGTDTQYF

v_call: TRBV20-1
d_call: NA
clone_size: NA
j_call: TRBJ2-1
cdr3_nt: TGCAGTGCTAGAGCAACTCCTAGTATCTCCTACAATGAGCAGTTCTTC
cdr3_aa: CSARATPSISYNEQFF

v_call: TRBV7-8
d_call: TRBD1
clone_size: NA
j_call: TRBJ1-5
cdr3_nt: TGTGCCAGCAGCTTAGCGCGGACAGGGGGCGATCAGCCCCAGCATTTT
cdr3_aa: CASSLARTGGDQPQHF

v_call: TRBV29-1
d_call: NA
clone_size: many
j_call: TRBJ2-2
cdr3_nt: TGCAGCGTTGAGTCCGACAGGAACACCGGGGAGCTGTTTTTT
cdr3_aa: CSVESDRNTGELFF

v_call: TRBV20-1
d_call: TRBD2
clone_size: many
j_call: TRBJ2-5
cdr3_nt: TGCAGTGCCACAGGACTAGCGGGATATCAAGAGACCCAGTACTTC
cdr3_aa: CSATGLAGYQETQYF

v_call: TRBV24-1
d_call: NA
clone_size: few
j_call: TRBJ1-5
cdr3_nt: TGTGCCACCAGTGTTGGTGGAAGCTATAGCAATCAGCCCCAGCATTTT
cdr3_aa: CATSVGGSYSNQPQHF

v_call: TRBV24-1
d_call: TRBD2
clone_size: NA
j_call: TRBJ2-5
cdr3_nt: TGTGCCACCAGTGATTTGGCTAGCGGGATCCAAGAGACCCAGTACTTC
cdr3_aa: CATSDLASGIQETQYF

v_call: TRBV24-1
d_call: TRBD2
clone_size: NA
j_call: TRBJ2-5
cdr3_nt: TGTGCCACCAGTGAGCCATCGACTAGCGGGAGGTACCAAGAGACCCAGTACTTC
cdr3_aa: CATSEPSTSGRYQETQYF

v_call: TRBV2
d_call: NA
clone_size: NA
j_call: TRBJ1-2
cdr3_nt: TGTGCCAGCAAACGAGGGCAGTCTCATGTGAGGGATGGCTACACCTTC
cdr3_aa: CASKRGQSHVRDGYTF

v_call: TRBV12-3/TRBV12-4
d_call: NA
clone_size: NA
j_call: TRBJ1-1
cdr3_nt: TGTGCCAGCAGTTCGACCGCCCGGAACACTGAAGCTTTCTTT
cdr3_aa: CASSSTARNTEAFF

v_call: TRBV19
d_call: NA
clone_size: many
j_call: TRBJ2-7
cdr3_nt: TGTGCCAGTCACAGTAAATCCTCCTACGAGCAGTACTTC
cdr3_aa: CASHSKSSYEQYF

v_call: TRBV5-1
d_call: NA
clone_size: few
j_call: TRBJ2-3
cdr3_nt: TGCGCCAGCAGCTTGACAGGGAGCGCAGATACGCAGTATTTT
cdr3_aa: CASSLTGSADTQYF

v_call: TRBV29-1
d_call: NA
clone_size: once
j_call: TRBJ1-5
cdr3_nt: TGCAGTGAAGGCAGGGATACCAATCAGCCCCAGCATTTT
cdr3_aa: CSEGRDTNQPQHF